The 30 T cell receptor beta chains reported below all come from one sample, sequenced in a study of beta chain features in type 1 diabetes. The whole isolated RNA underwent reverse transcription, so sequencing captured expressed TCRB transcripts. Profiled with immunoSEQ multiplex PCR; TCRdb holds only in-frame clones, not every one. Of around 180,000 clones listed, about 13% are singletons. Specimen: central memory CD4+ T cells from blood. The source is a woman in her late teens or twenties in good health.

This clone was recorded a few times. V is TRBV25-1 and J is TRBJ1-2, with 9 nucleotides matching TRBD1. CDR1 and CDR2 (germline): MGHDK, SYGVNS. Unmatched junction bases numbered 4, after V lost 2 bases and J lost 6 bases. CDR3 length: 14 residues. For the CDR3, the DNA is TGTGCCAGCAGTGAAACAGGGGGCAAGGATGGCTACACCTTC. This encodes CASSETGGKDGYTF.

The sample holds a few counts of this clone. This CDR3 reads CASSRTGMDTKTQYF. In nucleotides, the CDR3 is TGTGCCAGCAGCAGGACAGGGATGGATACGAAGACCCAGTACTTC. The chain uses TRBV5-4 and TRBJ2-5; the match to TRBD1 covers 8 bases. Trimming at V came to 4 bases and at J to 6 bases, leaving 11 bases not matched to a gene. The CDR3 runs to 15 residues. Germline V gives CDR1 SGHNT, CDR2 YYREEE (reference sequence).

The sample holds a few counts of this clone. This sequence joins TRBV4-2 and TRBJ1-4; 10 nucleotides line up with TRBD1. V was pared by 4 bases and J by 0 bases, with 8 bases of the junction left unmatched. This CDR3 has 18 residues. CDR1 is LGHNA, CDR2 YNFKEQ, per germline. CDR3 bases: TGTGCCAGCAGCCCCCGGGACAGGGGATATGCAACTAATGAAAAACTGTTTTTT. Translation gives CASSPRDRGYATNEKLFF.

Remarks on this clone: The sample carries other DNA sequences with the same CDR3. The chain links TRBV18 to TRBJ1-1, with 7 bases that match TRBD1. This CDR3 region has 11 residues. Germline V CDR1 and CDR2: KGHSH, LQKENI. The V segment lost 3 bases and the J segment 8 bases; nucleotides outside the gene matches: 0. The CDR3 loop is CASSPDREAFF. Here the CDR3 DNA reads TGTGCCAGCTCACCGGACAGGGAAGCTTTCTTT.

The chain is built from TRBV6-5 and TRBJ2-3; 7 bases agree with TRBD2. In germline, CDR1 is MNHEY, CDR2 SVGAGI. There are 15 residues in the CDR3. With V trimmed by 5 bases and J by 5 bases, 10 bases remained unmatched. As DNA, the CDR3 is TGTGCCAGCAGTGCCCGGATAGCGGGTAAAGATACGCAGTATTTT. It yields the protein CASSARIAGKDTQYF.

Remarks on this clone: A read error is possible here, since a much larger clone lies one base away. This chain links TRBV6-5 with TRBJ2-6; a possible D gene is TRBD2 (5 bases). The CDR3 spans 14 residues. The germline V gene has CDR1 MNHEY and CDR2 SVGAGI. Trimming cost V 4 bases and J 2 bases, with 6 bases left between them. CDR3 nucleotide sequence: TGTGCCAGCAGTTCCGGGACTGGGGCCAACGTCCTGACTTTC. Translation gives CASSSGTGANVLTF.

The gene calls are TRBV29-1 and TRBJ1-2; tentative D call: TRBD1 (6 bases). V was clipped by 6 bases and J by 5 bases, with 10 bases between them. The germline CDR1 and CDR2 sequences are SQVTM and ANQGSEA. The CDR3 consists of 11 residues. CDR3 bases: TGCAGCGTCTTGGACAGTTATGGCTACACCTTC. As protein: CSVLDSYGYTF.

The chain uses TRBV6-5 and TRBJ2-6, with D unclear. The ends were cut back, 8 bases at V and 1 base at J, with 9 bases in the middle. This CDR3 is 14 amino acids long. The germline CDR1 and CDR2 sequences are MNHEY and SVGAGI. The CDR3 sequence is CASGRRSGANVLTF. CDR3 bases: TGTGCCAGCGGTCGCAGGTCTGGGGCCAACGTCCTGACTTTC.

The rearrangement links TRBV28 to TRBJ1-2; D is undetermined. V was shortened by 2 bases and J by 8 bases, with 9 bases between the two germline ends. The CDR3 is 12 amino acids. In germline, CDR1 is MDHEN, CDR2 SYDVKM. Written as DNA, the CDR3 is TGTGCCAGCAGTTTAAAGTCACGGGGCTACACCTTC. Translated, it gives CASSLKSRGYTF.

There are a few counts of this clone. The chain joins TRBV5-1 to TRBJ2-5; D not certain. The V gene lost 0 bases and the J gene lost 2 bases, with 11 bases spanning the gap. Per germline, CDR1 SGHRS and CDR2 YFSETQ. CDR3 length equals 15 residues. The CDR3 coding sequence is TGCGCCAGCAGCTTGGCCGTCTCGGTACAAGAGACCCAGTACTTC. The encoded protein is CASSLAVSVQETQYF.

This chain joins TRBV6-5 and TRBJ2-7; 7 bases agree with TRBD1. The V gene end was trimmed by 8 bases and the J gene end by 6 bases; junction bases not matched to a gene: 10. Germline CDR1 reads MNHEY; CDR2 reads SVGAGI. This CDR3 comprises 13 residues. The CDR3 loop reads CASATGAGGEQYF. In DNA, the CDR3 is TGTGCCAGCGCCACTGGGGCAGGGGGCGAGCAGTACTTC.

The J gene is TRBJ1-1, the V gene TRBV5-1; no clear D. Trimming pared 2 bases from V and 1 base from J, leaving 9 bases between. Germline V lookup: CDR1 SGHRS, CDR2 YFSETQ. The CDR3 totals 14 residues. CDR3 sequence: CASSFYGENTEAFF. DNA of the CDR3: TGCGCCAGCAGCTTTTACGGGGAGAACACTGAAGCTTTCTTT.

The V gene is TRBV5-1, the J gene TRBJ2-1; TRBD1 is a possible D gene (6 bases). Germline V gene lookup returns CDR1 SGHRS and CDR2 YFSETQ. The CDR3 spans 15 residues. Trimming left V 4 bases short and J 6 bases short, with 17 bases between. The CDR3 DNA reads as TGCGCCAGCAGCAGAGACCCGCAGGGGAGCAATGAGCAGTTCTTC. Its protein is CASSRDPQGSNEQFF.

V and J are TRBV13 and TRBJ1-3, with 8 bases matching TRBD1. Germline V gene sequence: CDR1 PRHDT, CDR2 FYEKMQ (reference sequence). V was clipped by 6 bases and J by 8 bases; unmatched bases: 3. The CDR3 consists of 12 residues. CDR3 residues: CASRDRDHTIYF. The DNA for the CDR3 is TGTGCCAGCAGGGACAGGGATCACACCATATATTTT.

There are a few counts of this clone. The chain joins TRBV5-1 to TRBJ2-1; D might be TRBD2 (6 bases). CDR1 is SGHRS, CDR2 YFSETQ, per germline. The CDR3 contains 16 residues. The germline V and J ends were trimmed by 3 bases and 9 bases, with 22 bases remaining between them. DNA for the CDR3: TGCGCCAGCAGCTCCACCTCGGGGCCCGGGAGAATTGAGCAGTTCTTC. It encodes CASSSTSGPGRIEQFF.

The gene calls are TRBV18 and TRBJ1-4; 9 bases align to TRBD1. This CDR3 is built from 16 residues. CDR1 is KGHSH and CDR2 is LQKENI in the germline V gene. The J segment lost 7 bases and the V segment lost 2 bases, leaving 8 bases of the junction unmatched. CDR3 sequence: CASSPGTGSRGEKLFF. CDR3 sequence (DNA): TGTGCCAGCTCACCAGGGACAGGGTCCAGAGGTGAAAAACTGTTTTTT.

This clone has more than one count but fewer than ten. The chain employs TRBV28 and TRBJ2-7; 13 positions match TRBD2. CDR3 length: 18 residues. J lost 0 bases, V lost 3 bases, and 8 bases had no gene match. CDR1 is MDHEN and CDR2 is SYDVKM in the germline V gene. In nucleotides, the CDR3 is TGTGCCAGCAGTTTCCATCCCGGGACTAGCGGGACCTCCTACGAGCAGTACTTC. Its protein is CASSFHPGTSGTSYEQYF.

This clone appeared a single time. The rearrangement links TRBV27 to TRBJ1-5; the match to TRBD1 covers 7 bases. The germline V gene encodes CDR1 MNHEY and CDR2 SMNVEV (reference sequence). Unmatched junction bases numbered 5, after V lost 0 bases and J lost 6 bases. This CDR3 is 15 amino acids long. The CDR3 coding sequence is TGTGCCAGCAGTTTATCCTCGACAGGGCTTCAGCCCCAGCATTTT. This codes for CASSLSSTGLQPQHF.

The chain joins TRBV28 to TRBJ2-7; the match to TRBD1 covers 10 bases. CDR3 length equals 15 residues. Trimming cost V 5 bases and J 3 bases; bases outside gene matches: 7. Germline CDR1 MDHEN, CDR2 SYDVKM. This CDR3 is CASSVTGTGDYEQYF. The CDR3 nucleotides are TGTGCCAGCAGTGTGACCGGGACAGGGGACTACGAGCAGTACTTC.

This chain joins TRBV27 and TRBJ2-5; 7 positions agree with TRBD2. The CDR3 is made up of 15 amino acids. CDR1 and CDR2 (germline): MNHEY, SMNVEV (reference sequence). V was clipped by 8 bases and J by 5 bases; unmatched bases: 14. The CDR3 is CASRLTGGAWETQYF. The CDR3 bases are TGTGCCAGCCGATTGACGGGAGGAGCCTGGGAGACCCAGTACTTC.

The CDR3 here is CASRMDGTGPVWQYF. The DNA of the CDR3 is TGTGCAAGTCGCATGGACGGGACAGGGCCCGTGTGGCAGTACTTC. The V and J genes are TRBV12-2 and TRBJ2-7; TRBD1, as called in the table, went unchecked against the DNA. TRBV12-2 is described as a pseudogene. This CDR3 comprises 15 residues.

This clone was observed a handful of times. V and J are TRBV5-6 and TRBJ2-1; possibly TRBD1 for D (5 bases). V was clipped by 0 bases and J by 3 bases, with 10 bases between them. The germline gives CDR1 SGHDT, CDR2 YYEEEE. The CDR3 runs 15 residues. The CDR3 reads CASSLGFRGYNEQFF. In DNA, the CDR3 is TGTGCCAGCAGCTTGGGATTTAGGGGCTACAATGAGCAGTTCTTC.

There are a few counts of this clone. The chain uses TRBV2 and TRBJ2-2; D remains ambiguous. From germline, CDR1 is SNHLY and CDR2 FYNNEI. This CDR3 spans 14 amino acids. Trimming stripped 6 bases from V and 2 bases from J, with 10 bases between. CDR3 region: CASSASSNTGELFF. Written as DNA, the CDR3 is TGTGCCAGCAGCGCGTCATCCAACACCGGGGAGCTGTTTTTT.

The V gene is TRBV18, the J gene TRBJ1-1; D perhaps matches TRBD1 (6 bases). This CDR3 contains 15 residues. Deletions cut 2 bases from V and 1 base from J, with 11 bases between. Germline CDR1 and CDR2: KGHSH and LQKENI. CDR3 sequence: CASSPRRTANTEAFF. Written as DNA, the CDR3 is TGTGCCAGCTCACCAAGGCGGACAGCGAACACTGAAGCTTTCTTT. Using reference TRBV18 and TRBJ1-1 for the parts outside the CDR3, the full variable domain is NAGVMQNPRHLVRRRGQEARLRCSPMKGHSHVYWYRQLPEEGLKFMVYLQKENIIDESGMPKERFSAEFPKEGPSILRIQQVVRGDSAAYFCASSPRRTANTEAFFGQGTRLTVV.

This clone was counted between two and nine times. The chain combines TRBV7-9 with TRBJ2-1; 12 bases fit TRBD2. Germline-derived CDR1 and CDR2 are SEHNR and FQNEAQ (reference sequence). This CDR3 spans 15 amino acids. V trimming: 4 bases; J trimming: 8 bases; junction bases outside the gene matches: 6. As DNA, the CDR3 is TGTGCCAGCAGCTGGACTAGCGGGACCTCCCATGAGCAGTTCTTC. Translation gives CASSWTSGTSHEQFF.

The chain has TRBV5-1 and TRBJ1-1; the match to TRBD1 covers 8 bases. V shed 4 bases, J shed 0 bases, and the junction held 5 bases outside the gene matches. The CDR3 extends over 15 amino acids. Looked up from germline, CDR1 is SGHRS and CDR2 is YFSETQ. In DNA, the CDR3 is TGCGCCAGCAGCAGTTGGACAGGGATGAACACTGAAGCTTTCTTT. Translated, it gives CASSSWTGMNTEAFF.

A few counts support this clone. This chain links TRBV25-1 with TRBJ1-4, with 7 bases that match TRBD1. The V segment lost 7 bases and the J segment 4 bases; nucleotides outside the gene matches: 9. This CDR3 is 15 amino acids long. Germline V gives CDR1 MGHDK, CDR2 SYGVNS. CDR3 coding DNA: TGTGCCAGCAAGGGGGCCCGAGAGGATAATGAAAAACTGTTTTTT. Translation: CASKGAREDNEKLFF.

The chain recombines TRBV29-1 with TRBJ1-2; 7 bases are shared with TRBD1. The CDR3 has 13 residues. Germline CDR1 reads SQVTM; CDR2 reads ANQGSEA. V lost 8 bases, J lost 9 bases, and 15 bases stayed unmatched. The CDR3 bases are TGCAGCACCCCGGCAGAGGGGGCGCGCCGCTACACCTTC. This gives the protein CSTPAEGARRYTF.

This clone has more than one count but fewer than ten. The CDR3: CASSLSGISTDTQYF. The DNA of the CDR3 is TGCGCCAGCAGCTTGAGCGGGATTAGCACAGATACGCAGTATTTT. The gene calls are TRBV5-1 and TRBJ2-3, with 7 positions matching TRBD2. Trimming at V came to 1 base and at J to 0 bases, leaving 2 bases not matched to a gene. There are 15 residues in the CDR3. Germline V gene data show CDR1 as SGHRS and CDR2 as YFSETQ.

In DNA form, the CDR3 reads TGTGCCAGCAGTTCACTACTAGCGGGAGCCTACAATGAGCAGTTCTTC. This encodes CASSSLLAGAYNEQFF. The chain combines TRBV28 with TRBJ2-1, with TRBD2 identical over 11 bases. The germline V gene encodes CDR1 MDHEN and CDR2 SYDVKM. CDR3 size: 16 residues. With 4 bases clipped from V and 2 bases from J, the junction kept 4 bases outside the gene matches.